This T cell receptor beta chain was identified in a study of T cell responses to AZD1222 COVID-19 vaccine. Comment on this clone: Antigen: not known.

General study results and limits: As reported, nearly half of all spike-specific TCRs target variant regions that are unmutated.

Here immunoSEQ multiplex PCR was the method, and the copy in TCRdb shows in-frame clones only, minus some. The table lists 150,000 or so clones, around nine tenths of them singletons. V lost 0 bases to trimming and J lost 7 bases, with 15 bases between them. This CDR3 has 15 residues. CDR1 is LGHDT, CDR2 YNNKEL, per germline (reference sequence). The sequence was collected from an adult in good health. The specimen comprised peripheral blood, sampled on day 0 of AZD1222 vaccination. The V and J genes are TRBV3-1 (or the pseudogene TRBV3-2) and TRBJ2-5, with a weak D call TRBD1 (5 bases). The CDR3 DNA follows: TGTGCCAGCAGCCAAGAGATAGGGCTCCAGGGGACCCAGTACTTC. Translated, it gives CASSQEIGLQGTQYF.